This T cell receptor (beta chain) stems from a study of shared clonotypes between healthy human individuals. The wider study: Three plates each covered CD4 naive and memory; CD8 naive two, CD8 memory one.

Sequencing was performed with immunoSEQ multiplex PCR; in TCRdb, only in-frame clones are kept and a portion is missing. The sample lists about 2.3 million clones, over 90% seen once, with 0.39% in the top ten. Study-wide results and limits: Only blood was sampled, and tissue TCR repertoires likely differ from blood ones. Four donors held 4.5% to 5% of naive CD4 clonotypes in common.

On this clone: Its antigen is currently unknown.

Trimming removed 6 bases from V and 5 bases from J, with 20 bases in between. CDR3 length: 16 amino acids. Germline lookup yields CDR1 MDHEN and CDR2 SYDVKM. The receptor was derived from a man younger than 30 in good health. Some clones in this sample may be carry-over from other donors' samples. The sample consisted of naive CD4+ T cells from PBMCs. Subset denoted: CD45RA+ positively selected. This chain uses TRBV28 with TRBJ1-5, with D perhaps matching TRBD1 (6 bases). CDR3 protein: CASRTGGTPGDQPQHF. CDR3 bases: TGTGCCAGCAGAACTGGGGGGACACCGGGGGATCAGCCCCAGCATTTT.